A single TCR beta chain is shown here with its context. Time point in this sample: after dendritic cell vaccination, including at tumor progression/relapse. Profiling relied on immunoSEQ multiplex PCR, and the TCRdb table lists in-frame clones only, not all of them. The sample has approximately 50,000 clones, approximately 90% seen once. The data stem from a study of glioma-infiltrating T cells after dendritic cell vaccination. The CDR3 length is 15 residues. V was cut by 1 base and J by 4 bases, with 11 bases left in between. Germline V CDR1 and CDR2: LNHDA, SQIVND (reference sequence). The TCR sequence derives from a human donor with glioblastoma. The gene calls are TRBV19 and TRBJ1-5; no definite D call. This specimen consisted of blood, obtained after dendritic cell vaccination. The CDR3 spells CASSIGAAQNQPQHF. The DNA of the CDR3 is TGTGCCAGTAGTATAGGGGCCGCACAGAATCAGCCCCAGCATTTT.